The present entry profiles one T cell receptor beta chain with its context. At one end, the junction sequence differs from germline, possibly due to a read error. This CDR3 has 13 amino acids. Germline V gives CDR1 LNHNV, CDR2 YYDKDF (reference sequence). TCR beta CDR3 region amplification was performed from RNA transcripts. Initially, a first-round RT-PCR of the TCR CDR3 employed the HTBI primer set. Via MiXCR, TCRdb re-called the multiplex PCR reads, giving one row per CDR3 protein. Counted here are 650,000 to 750,000 distinct CDR3 sequences, about 15% occurring once; the ten biggest clones make up roughly a tenth. The data derive from a study of T cells in Graves' hyperthyroidism and ophthalmopathy.

The sample consisted of blood. This sequence joins TRBV15 and TRBJ2-7, with TRBD2 as a possible D gene (6 bases). This TCR derives from a young woman with Graves' hyperthyroidism. The CDR3 nucleotides are TGTGCCACCAGCGGAGGGACCTCGGGCGAGCGGTACTTC. This translates into CATSGGTSGERYF.